One sample yielded the 29 T cell receptor beta chains listed below, sequenced in a study of tumor-infiltrating lymphocytes in primary liver carcinoma. The authors took blood RNA from unsorted whole blood and also extracted germline DNA. The input was about 490 ng total RNA; TCR beta cDNA was made from it with a constant-region primer. It was through three nested multiplex PCR rounds of slightly modified ARM-PCR that TCR beta libraries arose. The first two PCR rounds used TRBV1-TRBV30 primers with a Cbeta primer, roughly 10 cycles each. A single record per CDR3 protein comes from TCRdb applying MiXCR to the multiplex PCR reads. This table has about 310,000 distinct CDR3 sequences, around three fifths appearing once. Input material: peripheral blood. The receptors derive from a woman between 25 and 40 years old with primary liver carcinoma and hepatitis B virus infection.

Of note for this clonotype: This CDR3 fails to terminate in the conserved phenylalanine or tryptophan, so it likely reflects a read error. The genes are TRBV11-2 and TRBJ1-6, with a tentative D call TRBD1 (5 bases). Germline values: CDR1 SGHAT, CDR2 FQNNGV. V lost 5 bases, J lost 16 bases, and 15 bases lay in between. CDR3 length: 12 amino acids. The CDR3 sequence is CASSPTGGELHI. CDR3 DNA sequence: TGTGCCAGCAGCCCAACGGGGGGGGAACTCCACATT.

In this sample, this clonotype turned up many times. This sequence joins TRBV6-2 or TRBV6-3 and TRBJ2-1, with 7 bases aligning to TRBD2. V dropped 0 bases and J dropped 9; count of bases not matched to a gene: 17. Germline loops: CDR1 MNHEY, CDR2 SVGEGT. The CDR3 covers 18 residues. CDR3 in amino acids: CASSYSILSGLTGPEQFF. In DNA, the CDR3 is TGTGCCAGCAGTTACTCGATTCTTTCGGGACTAACCGGGCCTGAGCAGTTCTTC.

This clonotype was seen only once. CDR3: CASKLVGREFF. CDR3 coding DNA: TGTGCCAGTAAATTGGTGGGTCGGGAGTTCTTC. The chain has TRBV12-3 or TRBV12-4 and TRBJ2-1; D gene unclear. V lost 9 bases to trimming and J lost 14 bases, with 17 bases between them. This CDR3 contains 11 residues.

Worth noting for this clonotype: This CDR3 fails to terminate in the conserved phenylalanine or tryptophan, so it likely reflects a read error. The chain has TRBV11-2 and TRBJ2-1, with a possible D match to TRBD2 (5 bases). There are 16 residues in the CDR3. Germline V CDR1 and CDR2: SGHAT, FQNNGV. Trimming removed 2 bases at V and 3 bases at J, with 14 bases between. The CDR3 is CASSLSIGIYYNEQFL. For the CDR3, the DNA is TGTGCCAGCAGCTTATCTATCGGGATCTACTACAATGAGCAGTTCTTA.

This chain links TRBV19 with TRBJ2-2; D not certain. With 4 bases removed from V and 5 bases from J, the gap between germline ends came to 5 bases. This CDR3 has 12 residues. Germline V lookup: CDR1 LNHDA, CDR2 SQIVND (reference sequence). The CDR3 sequence is CASSTRTGELFF. CDR3 sequence (DNA): TGTGCCAGTAGTACCCGGACCGGGGAGCTGTTTTTT.

To note about this clonotype: One end of the junction is discordant with germline, which a read error may explain. The chain combines TRBV11-1 with TRBJ2-3, with 15 bases lining up with TRBD2. This CDR3 is built from 17 residues. Germline V gives CDR1 SGHAT, CDR2 FQDESV (reference sequence). The DNA for the CDR3 is TGTGTCAGCAGCTTAGTCGGGACTAGCGGGAGGACAGATATGCAGTATTTT. As protein: CVSSLVGTSGRTDMQYF.

This clonotype came up once. A much larger clone lies a single base off, so this may be a read error. The chain combines TRBV6-2 or TRBV6-3 with TRBJ2-5, with TRBD1 matching over 9 bases. CDR3 length equals 16 residues. Germline V CDR1 and CDR2: MNHEY, SVGEGT. The CDR3 region is CTSSYFVGQGRGTQYF. The CDR3 DNA reads as TGTACCAGCAGTTACTTCGTTGGACAGGGGAGGGGGACCCAGTACTTC.

Worth noting for this clonotype: Relative to the germline gene, one junction end is altered; a read error may explain this. The CDR3: CTSSLLGGYIYEQYF. The CDR3 bases are TGTACCAGCAGCTTACTAGGGGGCTATATCTACGAGCAGTACTTC. The V and J genes are TRBV11-2 and TRBJ2-7; TRBD1 agrees at 7 bases. Germline CDR1 and CDR2: SGHAT and FQNNGV. The CDR3 extends over 15 amino acids.

This clonotype was observed at least ten times. The chain carries TRBV6-5 and TRBJ1-2, with unresolved D. Germline-derived CDR1 and CDR2 are MNHEY and SVGAGI. V lost 2 bases and J lost 1, with 5 bases in between. The CDR3 runs 13 residues. DNA for the CDR3: TGTGCCAGCAGTTACGAGGGTAACTATGGCTACACCTTC. Protein product: CASSYEGNYGYTF.

CDR3 loop: CASSRGSQALSYNEQFF. DNA of the CDR3: TGTGCCAGCAGCCGGGGTTCCCAGGCCCTCTCCTACAATGAGCAGTTCTTC. The genes are TRBV4-2 and TRBJ2-1; D not certain. The CDR3 consists of 17 residues. Trimming shortened V by 4 bases and J by 0 bases, and 16 bases separated the two germline ends. The germline gives CDR1 LGHNA, CDR2 YNFKEQ.

As regards this clonotype: One end of the junction is discordant with germline, which a read error may explain. The V and J genes are TRBV11-1 and TRBJ2-1; the D gene could be TRBD1 or TRBD2 (5 bases each). The length of the CDR3 is 15 residues. Germline V gene lookup returns CDR1 SGHAT and CDR2 FQDESV (reference sequence). DNA for the CDR3: TGTGCCAGCAGCTTCCAGGGACCGCTGGACAATGAGCAGTCCTTC. Encoded protein: CASSFQGPLDNEQSF.

Concerning this clonotype: The CDR3 carries no conserved terminal phenylalanine or tryptophan, so it likely arises from a read error. This chain links TRBV6-5 with TRBJ2-1; 8 bases are shared with TRBD1. Germline V lookup: CDR1 MNHEY, CDR2 SVGAGI. The CDR3 covers 15 residues. The V segment lost 6 bases and the J segment 2 bases; nucleotides outside the gene matches: 6. CDR3 residues: CASSSDRGAYNEQFS. DNA for the CDR3: TGTGCCAGCAGCTCCGACAGGGGAGCCTACAATGAGCAGTTCTCC.

Concerning this clonotype itself: The junction departs from germline at one end; a sequencing error may be responsible. The chain carries TRBV11-2 and TRBJ1-1; D possibly corresponds to TRBD1 (5 bases). The CDR3 runs to 13 residues. Germline loops: CDR1 SGHAT, CDR2 FQNNGV. In DNA form, the CDR3 reads TGTGCAAGCACGGCCGGGACCAACACTGAAGCTTTCTTT. Translated: CASTAGTNTEAFF.

In its sample, this clonotype was seen many times. The rearrangement joins TRBV4-1 to TRBJ2-7, with TRBD1 matching 8 bases. The length of the CDR3 is 14 residues. The ends lost 6 bases at V and 6 bases at J; junction bases unmatched: 10. Looked up from germline, CDR1 is MGHRA and CDR2 is YSYEKL. In DNA, the CDR3 is TGCGCCAGCAGAACCGCGACAGGGGCGGCCGAGCAGTACTTC. Translating it yields CASRTATGAAEQYF.

This clonotype showed up many times. This sequence joins TRBV11-2 and TRBJ2-5; D may be TRBD1 or TRBD2 (5 bases each). The germline gives CDR1 SGHAT, CDR2 FQNNGV. V was clipped by 2 bases and J by 7 bases, with 11 bases between them. The CDR3 runs to 13 residues. CDR3 protein: CASSLSPRGTQYF. DNA for the CDR3: TGTGCCAGCAGCTTATCTCCGAGGGGGACCCAGTACTTC. The variable domain in full, completed from reference TRBV11-2 and TRBJ2-5, reads EAGVAQSPRYKIIEKRQSVAFWCNPISGHATLYWYQQILGQGPKLLIQFQNNGVVDDSQLPKDRFSAERLKGVDSTLKIQPAKLEDSAVYLCASSLSPRGTQYFGPGTRLLVL.

To note about this clonotype: This may be a read error, as it is one base from a much larger clone. V gene TRBV6-5 combines with J gene TRBJ2-2, with D possibly being TRBD2 (5 bases). Germline lookup yields CDR1 MNHEY and CDR2 SVGAGI. CDR3 length: 15 amino acids. The CDR3 spells CVSKSAAKGAGELFF. The CDR3 DNA follows: TGTGTCAGCAAGTCGGCTGCCAAGGGAGCCGGGGAGCTGTTTTTT.

With respect to this clonotype: A read error may account for a junction end that differs from germline. Here the CDR3 DNA reads TGCAGCGTCGTCAGTTGGACAGTGGAGATCCAGTACTTC. Its protein product is CSVVSWTVEIQYF. This chain links TRBV29-1 with TRBJ2-5; D may be TRBD1 (6 bases). CDR1 and CDR2 (germline): SQVTM, ANQGSEA. The CDR3 totals 13 residues.

This sequence joins TRBV12-5 and TRBJ2-3, with no clear D. The ends were cut back, 6 bases at V and 5 bases at J, with 15 bases in the middle. The CDR3 loop spans 14 amino acids. Germline values: CDR1 LGHNT, CDR2 FRNRAP. CDR3 nucleotides: TGTGCTAGTGGCCGCGACCATGCCCAAGATACGCAGTATTTT. This gives the protein CASGRDHAQDTQYF.

V usage is TRBV13 and J usage is TRBJ2-1, with D maybe TRBD2 (5 bases). Trimming cost V 9 bases and J 8 bases, with 14 bases left between them. CDR3 length: 12 residues. Germline lookup yields CDR1 PRHDT and CDR2 FYEKMQ (reference sequence). CDR3 DNA: TGTGCCAGGAGCCCTAGCCCTCATGAGCAGTTCTTC. Translating gives CARSPSPHEQFF.

The chain uses TRBV5-4 and TRBJ2-5, with TRBD2 as a possible D gene (5 bases). CDR1 and CDR2 (germline): SGHNT, YYREEE (reference sequence). The CDR3 runs to 14 residues. V was trimmed by 4 bases and J by 1 base, leaving 11 bases between them. The CDR3 DNA is TGTGCCAGCAGCCAGAGCGGAACCCAAGAGACCCAGTACTTC. Translated, it gives CASSQSGTQETQYF.

This clonotype has just a few counts. The chain carries TRBV28 and TRBJ1-1; D not certain. The V and J ends lost 3 bases and 0 bases respectively, with 8 bases between them. The CDR3 has 14 amino acids. Germline V gene lookup returns CDR1 MDHEN and CDR2 SYDVKM. The CDR3 DNA follows: TGTGCCAGCAGTTTTGTCCTTTTGAACACTGAAGCTTTCTTT. As protein: CASSFVLLNTEAFF.

In the case of this clonotype: A much larger clone sits a single nucleotide away, making a read error possible. The CDR3 reads CASPFTGYQETQYF. CDR3 sequence (DNA): TGTGCCAGCCCATTCACAGGGTACCAAGAGACCCAGTACTTC. The J gene is TRBJ2-5, the V gene TRBV12-3 or TRBV12-4; D is perhaps TRBD1 (6 bases). The CDR3 is 14 residues long. The ends were cut back, 8 bases at V and 0 bases at J, with 13 bases in the middle.

The V call is TRBV28, the J call TRBJ2-5, with D unresolved. CDR1 is MDHEN and CDR2 is SYDVKM in the germline V gene. The CDR3 length is 13 residues. V lost 7 bases, J lost 5 bases, and 14 bases lay in between. CDR3 residues: CASTSGRQETQYF. The CDR3 bases are TGTGCCAGCACTTCCGGCAGGCAGGAGACCCAGTACTTC. The full variable domain, its missing parts supplied by reference TRBV28 and TRBJ2-5, is DVKVTQSSRYLVKRTGEKVFLECVQDMDHENMFWYRQDPGLGLRLIYFSYDVKMKEKGDIPEGYSVSREKKERFSLILESASTNQTSMYLCASTSGRQETQYFGPGTRLLVL.

About this clonotype: One base away lies a much larger clone, so this may be a sequencing read error. The chain employs TRBV29-1 and TRBJ2-1; no reliable D call. V lost 7 bases to trimming and J lost 5 bases, with 6 bases between them. Germline lookup yields CDR1 SQVTM and CDR2 ANQGSEA. The CDR3 has 10 residues. The CDR3 reads CSGRNNEQFF. The DNA for the CDR3 is TGCAGCGGCCGGAACAATGAGCAGTTCTTC.

A note on this clonotype: The conserved final phenylalanine or tryptophan is absent from the CDR3, which likely points to a read error. The J gene is TRBJ1-1, the V gene TRBV11-2; D is undetermined. The CDR3 loop spans 13 amino acids. V lost 1 base and J 1 base, leaving 4 bases between the germline ends. CDR1 is SGHAT, CDR2 FQNNGV, per germline. The CDR3 region is CASSLGQNTEAFL. The CDR3 coding sequence is TGTGCCAGCAGCTTAGGACAGAACACTGAAGCTTTCCTT.

About this clonotype: A junction boundary mismatches the germline segment, possibly from a read error. The chain has TRBV6-2 or TRBV6-3 and TRBJ2-1; TRBD2 matches 13 bases. Germline V gene lookup returns CDR1 MNHEY and CDR2 SVGEGT. This CDR3 has 16 residues. The chain's CDR3 is CASSPRTSGRANVQFF. CDR3 sequence (DNA): TGTGCCAGCAGTCCCCGGACTAGCGGGAGAGCAAATGTGCAGTTCTTC.

Comments on this clonotype: This clone may be a read error of a much larger clone one base away. V usage is TRBV29-1 and J usage is TRBJ2-2; no firm D call. CDR3 length equals 15 residues. CDR1 is SQVTM and CDR2 is ANQGSEA in the germline V gene. Between the trimmed V and J ends, which lost 1 base and 9 bases, there was a span of 18 bases. The CDR3 bases are TGCAGCGTTGAAGTGGAGATCAGAGGTGAATGGGAGCTGTTTTTT. This encodes CSVEVEIRGEWELFF.

This clonotype was recorded a few times. V gene TRBV19 combines with J gene TRBJ2-1; unclear D gene. Trimming pared 2 bases from V and 4 bases from J, leaving 9 bases between. From germline, CDR1 is LNHDA and CDR2 SQIVND (reference sequence). The CDR3 covers 14 residues. CDR3 coding DNA: TGTGCCAGTAGTATAACTGGGCCTTACAATGAGCAGTTCTTC. This codes for CASSITGPYNEQFF. Looking up the rest from reference TRBV19 and TRBJ2-1 gives the full variable domain: DGGITQSPKYLFRKEGQNVTLSCEQNLNHDAMYWYRQDPGQGLRLIYYSQIVNDFQKGDIAEGYSVSREKKESFPLTVTSAQKNPTAFYLCASSITGPYNEQFFGPGTRLTVL.

To note about this clonotype: The junction differs from germline at one of its ends, possibly a read error. This chain joins TRBV6-5 and TRBJ2-5, with TRBD2 as a possible D gene (5 bases). There are 15 residues in the CDR3. Germline CDR1 MNHEY, CDR2 SVGAGI. In DNA, the CDR3 is TGTGCCAGCAATTACTCCCTGGCGGGTCTGGAGACCCAGTACTTC. Translating gives CASNYSLAGLETQYF.